These T cell receptor beta chains were read from a single sample in a study of CD8 T cells in ankylosing spondylitis. TCRdb re-analysed the 5' RACE reads in MiXCR, keeping a single row per CDR3 protein. The sample comprises about 240,000 distinct CDR3 sequences, 8.2% of which are singletons, and 4% to 5.5% rests with the top ten. Input material: blood, either unsorted or a sorted T cell fraction (not recorded which). The receptors come from a female donor with ankylosing spondylitis or in good health (not recorded which). Each CDR3 is given without its conserved first and last residue. A D gene is named only where the DNA matches it firmly.

d_call v_call cdr3_length cdr3_aa
TRBD1 TRBV7-8 12 ASSVRQGGQPQH
NA TRBV20-1 10 STLIGGNEQF
NA TRBV2 13 ASSEWGSEYSPLH
TRBD1 TRBV12-3/TRBV12-4 18 ASTNPGQGALGISYNEQF
NA TRBV7-2 14 ASSRLGGWNTGELF
NA TRBV6-2/TRBV6-3 12 ASSPLGARGEQF
NA TRBV7-9 14 ASSSRMADDNSPLH
NA TRBV6-1 11 ASRVDPIETQY
NA TRBV29-1 8 SVAVSEQF
NA TRBV7-7 11 ASSLALDREQF
NA TRBV20-1 14 SARDPGWGGGDEQF
NA TRBV20-1 13 SAVSGGDYTDTQY
TRBD2 TRBV20-1 16 SARDPRTSGRGTDTQY
TRBD1 TRBV29-1 11 SVAGQGAVGYT
NA TRBV4-2 14 ASSPSPSDNTGELF
NA TRBV7-9 13 ASSLEGELAYEQY
TRBD2 TRBV7-9 15 ASSSLGAGVTYNEQF
NA TRBV12-5 17 ASGLVLNRDSSGTDTQY
NA TRBV5-1 15 ASSLEELGPGGNTIY
TRBD2 TRBV2 13 ASRILSGGPDTQY
NA TRBV4-3 11 ASTRDRNTEAF
NA TRBV5-1 13 ASSFSGGAYNEQF
TRBD1 TRBV7-2 13 ASSIRTGGDQPQH
TRBD1 TRBV6-2/TRBV6-3 16 ASSSPTGKGLINQPQH
NA TRBV10-3 12 AISDLRGNQPQH
NA TRBV6-5 17 ASSYSPRTGFSGANVLT
NA TRBV20-1 14 SAREGVRGWQETQY
NA TRBV4-3 10 ASSQGWGPQY
TRBD1 TRBV9 14 ASSPRGVTGAGGYT
TRBD2 TRBV12-3/TRBV12-4 14 ASSPRGLAGANEQF
NA TRBV12-3/TRBV12-4 11 ASSWDPTYEQY
TRBD1 TRBV20-1 12 SAPQGARYNEQF
NA TRBV7-2 12 ASSSLDRSYGYT
NA TRBV7-8 14 ASSNTGSSYGNTIY
NA TRBV5-8 13 ASSLFYPAYNEQF
NA TRBV20-1 14 SAVTRRGGMQNIQY
NA TRBV7-9 13 ASSSKQGNTGELF
NA TRBV4-3 15 ASSLRPRGQSYNEQF
NA TRBV7-9 13 AVGGDRSGTDTQY
TRBD2 TRBV5-5 13 ASSLVAGGIDTQY
TRBD1 TRBV5-1 12 ASSARQGSYEQY
NA TRBV20-1 11 SASGALPYEQY
NA TRBV5-6 11 ASSLSGEETQY
NA TRBV25-1 14 ASSELNSNDGYGYT
NA TRBV5-1 13 ASSGMVTGSTEAF
TRBD2 TRBV20-1 12 SATREGHGYEQY
NA TRBV7-2 10 ASSFNTGELF
TRBD2 TRBV6-2/TRBV6-3 13 ASRLLAGAADTQY
NA TRBV2 14 ASTSEGMRTNTEAF
NA TRBV6-2/TRBV6-3 12 ASSYAGGSYEQY